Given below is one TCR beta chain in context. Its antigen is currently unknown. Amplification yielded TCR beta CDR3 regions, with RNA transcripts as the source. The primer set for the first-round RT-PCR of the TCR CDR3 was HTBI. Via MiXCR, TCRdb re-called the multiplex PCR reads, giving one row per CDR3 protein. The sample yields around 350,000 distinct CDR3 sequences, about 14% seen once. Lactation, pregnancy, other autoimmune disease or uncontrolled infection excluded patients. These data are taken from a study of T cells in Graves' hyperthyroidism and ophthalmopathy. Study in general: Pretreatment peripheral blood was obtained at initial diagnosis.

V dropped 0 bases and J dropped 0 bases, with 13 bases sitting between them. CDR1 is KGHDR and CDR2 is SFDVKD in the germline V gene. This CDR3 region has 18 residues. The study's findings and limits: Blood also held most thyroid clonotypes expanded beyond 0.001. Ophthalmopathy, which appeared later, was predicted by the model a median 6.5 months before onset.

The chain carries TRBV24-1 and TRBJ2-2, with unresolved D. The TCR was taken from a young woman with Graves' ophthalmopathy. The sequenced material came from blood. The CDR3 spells CATSDLGPEVPNTGELFF. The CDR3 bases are TGTGCCACCAGTGATTTGGGGCCAGAGGTGCCGAACACCGGGGAGCTGTTTTTT.